The TCR beta chain described here comes from a study of shared clonotypes between healthy human individuals. Across the study: Per donor, CD8 memory used one plate, CD8 naive used two, CD4 memory used three and CD4 naive used three.

Turning to this clone: Germline and junction disagree at one end, which may indicate a read error.

The method was immunoSEQ multiplex PCR; TCRdb's version includes in-frame clones alone and lacks a portion of them. The repertoire holds hundreds of thousands of clones, with almost 97% as singletons. This CDR3 has 12 amino acids. CDR1 and CDR2 from the germline V gene are MDHEN and SYDVKM. The origin of this receptor is a woman in her thirties in good health. The sequenced material came from naive CD4+ T cells sorted from blood. As for subset: CD45RA+ positively selected. The chain joins TRBV28 to TRBJ2-7, with D tentatively TRBD1 (6 bases). CDR3 sequence: CASSLQGQSLAF. The CDR3 region has the DNA TGTGCCAGCAGTTTACAGGGACAAAGCCTTGCATTC.